These T cell receptor beta chains were read from a single sample in a study of response to subunit inactivated influenza vaccine. TCRdb analysed the RT-PCR reads with MiXCR anew, one entry per CDR3 protein. The sample holds about 800,000 distinct CDR3 sequences, 21% seen once. The sequenced sample was PBMCs from blood, obtained 5 days after vaccination. The receptors originated from a man in his forties or fifties who received an inactivated influenza vaccine. The CDR3 runs from the conserved cysteine through the conserved F or W. The order of the fields is J gene, V gene, clone size, D gene, CDR3 protein, CDR3 DNA. A D gene is named only where the DNA matches it firmly. Part of the rows lack a size; the others show once, few, many or a class for expanded clones.

>TRBJ2-2|TRBV15|few|TRBD1
CATSRGQGATGELFF
TGTGCCACCAGCCGTGGACAGGGCGCTACCGGGGAGCTGTTTTTT
>TRBJ1-6|TRBV5-1|few|NA
CASSFGPKLDNSPLHF
TGCGCCAGCAGCTTCGGACCCAAACTGGATAATTCACCCCTCCACTTT
>TRBJ2-1|TRBV6-1|NA|TRBD2
CASKNLAGPYNEQFF
TGTGCCAGCAAGAATCTAGCGGGACCCTACAATGAGCAGTTCTTC
>TRBJ1-1|TRBV7-2|NA|TRBD1
CASSFRTGANTEAFF
TGTGCCAGCAGCTTTAGGACAGGGGCTAACACTGAAGCTTTCTTT
>TRBJ2-3|TRBV7-9|few|NA
CASSLASRDTQYF
TGTGCCAGCAGCTTAGCGTCCAGAGATACGCAGTATTTT
>TRBJ2-2|TRBV18|few|NA
CASSPQAGELFF
TGTGCCAGCTCACCACAGGCCGGGGAGCTGTTTTTT
>TRBJ2-2|TRBV11-3|many|NA
CASSYGGLQGTGELFF
TGTGCCAGCAGCTATGGGGGCCTACAGGGCACCGGGGAGCTGTTTTTT
>TRBJ1-2|TRBV5-5|NA|TRBD1
CASSLADRVIGYTF
TGTGCCAGCAGCTTGGCCGACAGGGTAATTGGCTACACCTTC
>TRBJ1-4|TRBV7-2|NA|NA
CASSPGRGNEKLFF
TGTGCCAGCAGCCCTGGAAGGGGTAATGAAAAACTGTTTTTT
>TRBJ2-1|TRBV10-2|few|NA
CASRVLSPYNEQFF
TGCGCCAGCAGAGTCCTTTCCCCATACAATGAGCAGTTCTTC
>TRBJ2-1|TRBV4-2|few|TRBD2
CASSQESGRASYNEQFF
TGTGCCAGCAGCCAAGAAAGCGGGAGGGCCTCCTACAATGAGCAGTTCTTC
>TRBJ2-7|TRBV11-2|many|NA
CASSPRHFSEQYF
TGTGCCAGCAGCCCGCGACATTTCTCCGAGCAGTACTTC
>TRBJ1-4|TRBV5-1|few|NA
CASSLAPTKRSTNEKLFF
TGCGCCAGCAGCTTGGCCCCGACAAAGCGTTCAACTAATGAAAAACTGTTTTTT
>TRBJ1-1|TRBV2|NA|NA
CASRGTSLNTEAFF
TGTGCCAGCAGGGGGACCAGTTTGAACACTGAAGCTTTCTTT
>TRBJ2-1|TRBV5-1|few|NA
CASNRDLYSYNEQFF
TGCGCCAGCAACCGGGACTTGTACTCCTACAATGAGCAGTTCTTC
>TRBJ2-5|TRBV27|NA|TRBD1
CASSTGQGATQYF
TGTGCCAGCAGTACCGGACAGGGGGCGACCCAGTACTTC
>TRBJ2-7|TRBV20-1|NA|NA
CSAAGSLADYEQYF
TGCAGTGCTGCCGGGTCCCTGGCCGATTACGAGCAGTACTTC
>TRBJ1-6|TRBV12-3/TRBV12-4|few|TRBD1
CASSYRGGNYSPLHF
TGTGCCAGCAGCTACAGGGGGGGAAATTATTCACCCCTCCACTTT
>TRBJ1-1|TRBV27|NA|NA
CASSLGGSPTGRAFF
TGTGCCAGCAGTTTAGGGGGCAGCCCCACTGGTCGAGCTTTCTTT
>TRBJ2-7|TRBV4-3|NA|TRBD2
CASSQDLGGSPYEQYF
TGCGCCAGCAGCCAAGATCTGGGCGGGAGTCCCTACGAGCAGTACTTC
>TRBJ1-5|TRBV12-3/TRBV12-4|NA|NA
CASSLEWGASNQPQHF
TGTGCCAGCAGTTTAGAATGGGGGGCGAGTAATCAGCCCCAGCATTTT